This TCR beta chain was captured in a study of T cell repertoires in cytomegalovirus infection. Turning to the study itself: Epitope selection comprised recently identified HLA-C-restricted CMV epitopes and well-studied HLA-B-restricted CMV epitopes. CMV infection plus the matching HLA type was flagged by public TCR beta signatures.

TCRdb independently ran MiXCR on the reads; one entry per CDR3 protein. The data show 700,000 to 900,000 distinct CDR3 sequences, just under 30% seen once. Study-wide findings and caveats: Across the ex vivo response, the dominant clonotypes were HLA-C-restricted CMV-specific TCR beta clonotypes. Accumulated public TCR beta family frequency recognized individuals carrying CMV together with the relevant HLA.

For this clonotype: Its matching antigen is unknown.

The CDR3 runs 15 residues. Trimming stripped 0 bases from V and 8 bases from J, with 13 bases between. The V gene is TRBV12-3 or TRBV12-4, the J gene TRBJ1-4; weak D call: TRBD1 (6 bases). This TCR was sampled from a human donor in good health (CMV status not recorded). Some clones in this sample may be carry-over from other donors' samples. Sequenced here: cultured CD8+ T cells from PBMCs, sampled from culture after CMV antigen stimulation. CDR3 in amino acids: CASSLAAGAQEKLFF. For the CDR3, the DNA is TGTGCCAGCAGTTTAGCAGCGGGGGCCCAGGAAAAACTGTTTTTT.